These 27 T cell receptor beta chains were sequenced from one sample in a study of CD8+ T cells in alopecia areata. Extracted from the samples, RNA was reverse transcribed into cDNA to serve as the sequencing template. The repertoire was sequenced with immunoSEQ multiplex PCR; TCRdb's copy has only in-frame clones and lacks some. The sample contains 110,000 or so clones, 45% to 65% of which appear only once. Treatment of the sample: oral pan-JAK inhibitor, 5-10 mg twice daily. The sequences come from CD4+ T cells sorted from blood, collected at week 24, from a patient treated with tofacitinib. The receptors were gathered from a human donor with alopecia areata.

This clone has just a few counts. V and J are TRBV15 and TRBJ1-4; TRBD1 aligns across 7 bases. V lost 4 bases to trimming and J lost 8 bases; unmatched junction nucleotides: 7. CDR3 length equals 14 residues. Looked up from germline, CDR1 is LNHNV and CDR2 is YYDKDF (reference sequence). CDR3 DNA sequence: TGTGCCACCAGCATCGACAGGGCGGGAGAAAAACTGTTTTTT. Translation gives CATSIDRAGEKLFF.

This clone was detected a few times. The chain links TRBV6-6 to TRBJ2-7, with 7 bases that match TRBD2. CDR3 length: 14 amino acids. Germline V CDR1 and CDR2: MNHNY, SVGAGI (reference sequence). Trimming took 5 bases from V and 3 from J; bases not matched to a gene: 7. For the CDR3, the DNA is TGTGCCAGCAGTCAAACCGGGGGGAGCTACGAGCAGTACTTC. Amino acids: CASSQTGGSYEQYF.

The chain employs TRBV29-1 and TRBJ2-1, with unresolved D. Germline lookup yields CDR1 SQVTM and CDR2 ANQGSEA. V lost 3 bases, J lost 5 bases, and 17 bases lay in between. CDR3 length equals 15 residues. CDR3 sequence reads: CSVDPTRNHNNEQFF. The CDR3 bases are TGCAGCGTTGACCCCACCCGGAACCATAACAATGAGCAGTTCTTC.

Here the CDR3 DNA reads TGTGCCAGCAGCCTCAGGGGACGTGAAGCTTTCTTT. Amino acid sequence: CASSLRGREAFF. This chain joins TRBV6-5 and TRBJ1-1; possibly TRBD1 for D (6 bases). The CDR3 loop spans 12 amino acids. The V end was cut by 6 bases, the J end by 7 bases, with 12 bases between. The germline CDR1 and CDR2 sequences are MNHEY and SVGAGI.

This chain uses TRBV5-4 with TRBJ2-5; D uncertain. V dropped 0 bases and J dropped 5 bases, with 5 bases sitting between them. This CDR3 region has 12 residues. The germline CDR1 and CDR2 sequences are SGHNT and YYREEE (reference sequence). The CDR3 nucleotides are TGTGCCAGCAGCTTGGGAGAGGAGACCCAGTACTTC. Translated: CASSLGEETQYF.

The CDR3 DNA reads TGTGCCAGCTCACCCAGGGGACCCTACGAGCAGTACTTC. This sequence encodes CASSPRGPYEQYF. The V gene is TRBV18, the J gene TRBJ2-7; maybe TRBD1 (6 bases). The CDR3 contains 13 residues. The V gene lost 3 bases and the J gene lost 2 bases, with 8 bases spanning the gap. Germline lookup yields CDR1 KGHSH and CDR2 LQKENI.

The CDR3 sequence is CASSVEGFGEQYF. For the CDR3, the DNA is TGTGCCAGCAGCGTAGAAGGGTTTGGCGAGCAGTACTTC. J is TRBJ2-7 and V is TRBV9, with D unresolved. The germline CDR1 and CDR2 sequences are SGDLS and YYNGEE. Trimming removed 0 bases at V and 6 bases at J, with 10 bases between. CDR3 length: 13 residues.

The J gene is TRBJ2-1, the V gene TRBV4-3, with TRBD2 matching over 13 bases. After removal of 4 bases from V and 0 bases from J, the junction contained 9 bases not matched to a gene. Germline loops: CDR1 LGHNA, CDR2 YSLEER. CDR3 length: 19 residues. The CDR3 sequence is CASSPTSGGAQGSYNEQFF. CDR3 sequence (DNA): TGCGCCAGCAGCCCAACTAGCGGGGGGGCCCAGGGCTCCTACAATGAGCAGTTCTTC.

CDR3 DNA: TGTGCCAGCAGCTCTCGGACAGGGAGTTCACCCCTCCACTTT. Its translation: CASSSRTGSSPLHF. This chain connects TRBV5-6 to TRBJ1-6, with 8 bases that match TRBD1. This CDR3 spans 14 amino acids. Germline CDR1 reads SGHDT; CDR2 reads YYEEEE. J gave up 9 bases and V 3 bases, and 5 bases lay outside the gene matches.

The chain is built from TRBV6-5 and TRBJ1-4, with 8 nucleotides matching TRBD1. The CDR3 is 14 amino acids. V shed 3 bases, J shed 5 bases, and the junction held 2 bases outside the gene matches. Germline V lookup: CDR1 MNHEY, CDR2 SVGAGI. For the CDR3, the DNA is TGTGCCAGCAGTTATCGACAGGGGAATGAAAAACTGTTTTTT. Protein product: CASSYRQGNEKLFF.

The V and J genes are TRBV18 and TRBJ2-7; D uncertain. V was pared by 3 bases and J by 5 bases, with 14 bases between. The V gene's germline CDR1 is KGHSH and CDR2 LQKENI. CDR3 length equals 14 residues. This CDR3 reads CASSPLGGLNEQYF. In DNA, the CDR3 is TGTGCCAGCTCACCTTTAGGCGGATTGAACGAGCAGTACTTC. The whole variable domain, remainder taken from reference TRBV18 and TRBJ2-7, is NAGVMQNPRHLVRRRGQEARLRCSPMKGHSHVYWYRQLPEEGLKFMVYLQKENIIDESGMPKERFSAEFPKEGPSILRIQQVVRGDSAAYFCASSPLGGLNEQYFGPGTRLTVT.

This sequence joins TRBV23-1 and TRBJ1-5, with TRBD1 as a possible D gene (5 bases). Being an ORF, TRBV23-1 has a function that is uncertain. The CDR3 has 12 residues. V was shortened by 3 bases and J by 6 bases, with 6 bases between the two germline ends. DNA of the CDR3: TGCGCCAGCAGTCAGGGGGTTCAGCCCCAGCATTTT. Its translation: CASSQGVQPQHF.

V gene TRBV29-1 combines with J gene TRBJ2-2; D unclear. V was shortened by 6 bases and J by 1 base, with 12 bases between the two germline ends. This CDR3 region has 14 residues. The V gene's germline CDR1 is SQVTM and CDR2 ANQGSEA. CDR3 DNA sequence: TGCAGCGTAAGCAACCCAGGGAACACCGGGGAGCTGTTTTTT. This sequence encodes CSVSNPGNTGELFF.

V usage is TRBV25-1 and J usage is TRBJ2-3; TRBD2 is a possible D gene (5 bases). Germline V gene lookup returns CDR1 MGHDK and CDR2 SYGVNS. Deletions cut 4 bases from V and 3 bases from J, with 11 bases between. The CDR3 spans 14 residues. The CDR3 is CASSGGSVTDTQYF. DNA for the CDR3: TGTGCCAGCAGTGGAGGGTCGGTTACAGATACGCAGTATTTT.

This chain uses TRBV29-1 with TRBJ2-7; D perhaps matches TRBD1 (6 bases). This CDR3 has 13 amino acids. Germline CDR1 reads SQVTM; CDR2 reads ANQGSEA. Trimming took 6 bases from V and 3 from J, leaving 15 bases between them. CDR3 sequence: CSVADRRNYEQYF. DNA of the CDR3: TGCAGCGTCGCCGACAGGCGAAACTACGAGCAGTACTTC.

This chain links TRBV7-9 with TRBJ1-4; no firm D call. Germline V gene lookup returns CDR1 SEHNR and CDR2 FQNEAQ (reference sequence). V lost 5 bases and J 7 bases, leaving 8 bases between the germline ends. The CDR3 is 12 amino acids. DNA for the CDR3: TGTGCCAGCAGCGCGGATAGTGAAAAACTGTTTTTT. Amino acids: CASSADSEKLFF.

This clone was observed a few times. V usage is TRBV4-1 and J usage is TRBJ2-1, with a tentative D call TRBD2 (6 bases). The V end lost 0 bases, the J end lost 10 bases, and 10 bases lay between the germline ends. The CDR3 extends over 13 amino acids. The germline V gene has CDR1 MGHRA and CDR2 YSYEKL. The CDR3 sequence: CASSQEAGREQFF. CDR3 coding DNA: TGCGCCAGCAGCCAAGAAGCGGGTAGGGAGCAGTTCTTC.

The DNA for the CDR3 is TGTGCCTGGACCCCTGGTGGGGGGATTCTAAACACTGAAGCTTTCTTT. It specifies CAWTPGGGILNTEAFF. The chain is built from TRBV30 and TRBJ1-1; tentative D call: TRBD1 (5 bases). V shed 4 bases and J shed 2 bases, with 20 bases lying between them. Per germline, CDR1 GTSNPN and CDR2 SVGIG (reference sequence). CDR3 size: 16 residues.

CDR3 loop: CASSARLAASSYEQYF. As DNA, the CDR3 is TGTGCCAGCAGCGCCCGACTAGCGGCAAGCTCCTACGAGCAGTACTTC. The J gene is TRBJ2-7, the V gene TRBV7-6; 9 bases are shared with TRBD2. The ends lost 5 bases at V and 0 bases at J; junction bases unmatched: 8. The CDR3 loop spans 16 amino acids. From germline, CDR1 is SGHVS and CDR2 FNYEAQ. Supplemented by reference TRBV7-6 and TRBJ2-7, the full variable domain reads GAGVSQSPRYKVTKRGQDVALRCDPISGHVSLYWYRQALGQGPEFLTYFNYEAQQDKSGLPNDRFSAERPEGSISTLTIQRTEQRDSAMYRCASSARLAASSYEQYFGPGTRLTVT.

The chain recombines TRBV6-5 with TRBJ1-4, with D unclear. Trimming pared 4 bases from V and 8 bases from J, leaving 11 bases between. CDR3 length equals 13 residues. Germline lookup yields CDR1 MNHEY and CDR2 SVGAGI. The CDR3: CASSLSVGEKLFF. DNA for the CDR3: TGTGCCAGCAGTTTGAGTGTCGGGGAAAAACTGTTTTTT.

The chain has TRBV11-2 and TRBJ2-7; maybe TRBD1 (6 bases). This CDR3 is built from 15 residues. CDR1 is SGHAT, CDR2 FQNNGV, per germline. V lost 8 bases and J 5 bases, leaving 22 bases between the germline ends. CDR3: CASRDTTTGNHEQYF. The DNA for the CDR3 is TGTGCCAGCCGCGATACCACAACAGGGAACCACGAGCAGTACTTC.

The chain recombines TRBV27 with TRBJ2-3; possible D gene TRBD2, 6 bases. The CDR3 contains 16 residues. Germline loops: CDR1 MNHEY, CDR2 SMNVEV (reference sequence). V lost 0 bases to trimming and J lost 5 bases, with 15 bases between them. The chain's CDR3 is CASSLSPGVGGDTQYF. CDR3 bases: TGTGCCAGCAGTTTATCTCCGGGGGTTGGTGGAGATACGCAGTATTTT.

V is TRBV30 and J is TRBJ1-5, with TRBD1 identical over 8 bases. The CDR3 runs 14 residues. Germline loops: CDR1 GTSNPN, CDR2 SVGIG (reference sequence). Losses at the gene ends were 3 bases for V and 6 bases for J; bases not matched to a gene: 7. The CDR3 region has the DNA TGTGCCTGGAGGGGGACAGGTCCCCTTCAGCCCCAGCATTTT. It translates to CAWRGTGPLQPQHF. Full variable domain (missing parts from reference TRBV30 and TRBJ1-5): SQTIHQWPATLVQPVGSPLSLECTVEGTSNPNLYWYRQAAGRGLQLLFYSVGIGQISSEVPQNLSASRPQDRQFILSSKKLLLSDSGFYLCAWRGTGPLQPQHFGDGTRLSIL.

This chain joins TRBV9 and TRBJ2-6; D perhaps matches TRBD1 (5 bases). Trimming took 0 bases from V and 1 from J, leaving 8 bases between them. Germline CDR1 reads SGDLS; CDR2 reads YYNGEE. The CDR3 extends over 16 amino acids. CDR3 DNA sequence: TGTGCCAGCAGCGTAGCTCCAGGGTCTGGGGCCAACGTCCTGACTTTC. Its protein product is CASSVAPGSGANVLTF.

The chain links TRBV7-9 to TRBJ2-3, with a tentative D call TRBD2 (5 bases). Trimming removed 5 bases at V and 14 bases at J, with 20 bases between. CDR1 and CDR2 (germline): SEHNR, FQNEAQ (reference sequence). The CDR3 is 13 residues long. The CDR3 nucleotides are TGTGCCAGCAGCCCCCGGAGGATTCCAGATCCGTATTTT. This codes for CASSPRRIPDPYF.

The chain carries TRBV7-2 and TRBJ1-2, with D maybe TRBD1 (5 bases). The V gene lost 5 bases and the J gene lost 8 bases, with 15 bases spanning the gap. CDR1 SGHTA and CDR2 FQGNSA come from the germline V gene. There are 13 residues in the CDR3. The CDR3 DNA reads TGTGCCAGCAGCCCTGCCTCAGGGACGGGCTACACCTTC. Its protein product is CASSPASGTGYTF.

This clone was seen only a few times. Germline and junction disagree at one end, which may indicate a read error. The chain joins TRBV30 to TRBJ1-2; 12 nucleotides line up with TRBD1. The CDR3 is made up of 13 amino acids. The V gene's germline CDR1 is GTSNPN and CDR2 SVGIG (reference sequence). As DNA, the CDR3 is TGTGCCTGGAGTAACGATCCCGGGACAGGGGGCATCTTC. It codes for CAWSNDPGTGGIF.